Following are 22 T cell receptor beta chains from one sample sequenced in a study of beta chain features in type 1 diabetes. Isolated RNA was reverse transcribed in full, so expressed TCRB transcripts were sequenced. Generated by immunoSEQ multiplex PCR, the TCRdb table keeps only in-frame clones and is missing some. In the table there are hundreds of thousands of clones, around 13% of which are singletons. Sequenced sample: naive CD4+ T cells from blood. Every receptor here comes from a man younger than 35 in good health.

CDR3 region: CASSLENSVAGELFF. The DNA of the CDR3 is TGTGCCAGCAGCTTGGAAAATAGTGTGGCCGGGGAGCTGTTTTTT. V gene TRBV5-4 combines with J gene TRBJ2-2, with D unresolved. The CDR3 contains 15 residues. Trimming removed 0 bases at V and 6 bases at J, with 12 bases between. The germline gives CDR1 SGHNT, CDR2 YYREEE (reference sequence).

This clone came up a few times. The rearrangement joins TRBV18 to TRBJ1-1; D remains ambiguous. The germline V gene encodes CDR1 KGHSH and CDR2 LQKENI. The CDR3 is 14 residues long. V lost 3 bases, J lost 1 base, and 9 bases lay in between. The CDR3, as DNA: TGTGCCAGCTCACCGAGGGAAGAGAACACTGAAGCTTTCTTT. Amino acid sequence: CASSPREENTEAFF. Full variable domain (outside the CDR3, taken from reference TRBV18 and TRBJ1-1): NAGVMQNPRHLVRRRGQEARLRCSPMKGHSHVYWYRQLPEEGLKFMVYLQKENIIDESGMPKERFSAEFPKEGPSILRIQQVVRGDSAAYFCASSPREENTEAFFGQGTRLTVV.

The V and J genes are TRBV25-1 and TRBJ2-7; D is unresolved. Trimming left V 6 bases short and J 2 bases short, with 17 bases between. CDR1 and CDR2 (germline): MGHDK, SYGVNS. This CDR3 comprises 15 residues. The CDR3 reads CASRVSLGGTYEQYF. CDR3 in DNA: TGTGCCAGCAGAGTTTCACTCGGCGGCACCTACGAGCAGTACTTC.

This clone was seen a handful of times. The rearrangement joins TRBV18 to TRBJ2-7; 13 nucleotides line up with TRBD2. J was trimmed by 1 base and V by 4 bases; bases with no gene match: 4. Germline loops: CDR1 KGHSH, CDR2 LQKENI. There are 16 residues in the CDR3. The CDR3 loop reads CASSRGTSGVSYEQYF. Written as DNA, the CDR3 is TGTGCCAGCTCACGAGGGACTAGCGGGGTATCCTACGAGCAGTACTTC.

The chain couples TRBV4-3 to TRBJ2-3; 11 bases line up with TRBD2. The CDR3 runs to 15 residues. Germline CDR1 reads LGHNA; CDR2 reads YSLEER. J gave up 4 bases and V 4 bases, and 4 bases lay outside the gene matches. The CDR3 region is CASSPGTSGSDTQYF. The CDR3 DNA reads TGCGCCAGCAGCCCCGGGACTAGCGGTTCAGATACGCAGTATTTT.

This chain uses TRBV28 with TRBJ1-2, with D uncertain. V gave up 10 bases and J gave up 3 bases, with 15 bases separating them. This CDR3 contains 13 residues. CDR1 is MDHEN and CDR2 is SYDVKM in the germline V gene. CDR3 in amino acids: CATLTRGYYGYTF. The CDR3 bases are TGTGCCACCCTGACCCGGGGTTACTATGGCTACACCTTC.

The V call is TRBV5-4, the J call TRBJ2-7; D ambiguous. From germline, CDR1 is SGHNT and CDR2 YYREEE (reference sequence). Trimming took 0 bases from V and 5 from J, leaving 6 bases between them. This CDR3 comprises 12 residues. CDR3 sequence: CASSLGVHEQYF. CDR3 nucleotides: TGTGCCAGCAGCTTGGGAGTTCACGAGCAGTACTTC.

This clone has a handful of counts. The gene calls are TRBV30 and TRBJ1-1; 9 bases align to TRBD1. V was pared by 5 bases and J by 1 base, with 5 bases of the junction left unmatched. This CDR3 comprises 14 residues. Germline assignment: CDR1 GTSNPN and CDR2 SVGIG (reference sequence). For the CDR3, the DNA is TGTGCCTGGGTGAAGGACAGGGGGAACACTGAAGCTTTCTTT. This encodes CAWVKDRGNTEAFF.

This chain joins TRBV18 and TRBJ2-1; no clear D. This CDR3 region has 12 residues. In germline, CDR1 is KGHSH, CDR2 LQKENI. Trimming shortened V by 6 bases and J by 13 bases, and 16 bases separated the two germline ends. CDR3 protein: CASSVEVDIQFF. The CDR3 nucleotides are TGTGCCAGCTCCGTCGAAGTCGACATTCAGTTCTTC. Full variable domain (missing parts from reference TRBV18 and TRBJ2-1): NAGVMQNPRHLVRRRGQEARLRCSPMKGHSHVYWYRQLPEEGLKFMVYLQKENIIDESGMPKERFSAEFPKEGPSILRIQQVVRGDSAAYFCASSVEVDIQFFGPGTRLTVL.

V usage is TRBV30 and J usage is TRBJ1-5; D gene unclear. Germline lookup yields CDR1 GTSNPN and CDR2 SVGIG (reference sequence). The CDR3 runs 15 residues. V shed 2 bases and J shed 0 bases, with 11 bases lying between them. In nucleotides, the CDR3 is TGTGCCTGGAGTCCCCTCGGGTATAGCAATCAGCCCCAGCATTTT. This translates into CAWSPLGYSNQPQHF.

The rearrangement joins TRBV9 to TRBJ2-5; TRBD1 agrees at 9 bases. Near its end, the DNA agrees better with TRBJ2-7, so the J call may be wrong. The CDR3 covers 13 residues. Germline values: CDR1 SGDLS, CDR2 YYNGEE. The CDR3 bases are TGTGCCAGCAGCTCGGGACAGGGTTACGAGCAGTACTTC. Translating it yields CASSSGQGYEQYF.

This chain links TRBV11-1 with TRBJ1-2; no clear D gene. V shed 2 bases and J shed 3 bases, with 10 bases lying between them. CDR3 length: 14 residues. CDR1 is SGHAT, CDR2 FQDESV, per germline (reference sequence). CDR3 loop: CASSLSTADYGYTF. The CDR3 bases are TGTGCCAGCAGCTTATCCACAGCAGACTATGGCTACACCTTC.

V usage is TRBV5-4 and J usage is TRBJ1-2, with D hard to call. CDR1 and CDR2 from the germline V gene are SGHNT and YYREEE (reference sequence). The CDR3 totals 14 residues. V was cut by 0 bases and J by 4 bases, with 10 bases left in between. The CDR3, as DNA: TGTGCCAGCAGCTTGGCCACTACTTCCTATGGCTACACCTTC. The encoded protein is CASSLATTSYGYTF.

This clone was observed a few times. This chain links TRBV30 with TRBJ1-2; 7 bases fit TRBD1. The V gene's germline CDR1 is GTSNPN and CDR2 SVGIG (reference sequence). The J segment lost 2 bases and the V segment lost 3 bases, leaving 0 bases of the junction unmatched. The CDR3 consists of 12 residues. This CDR3 reads CAWRGQNYGYTF. The CDR3 DNA reads TGTGCCTGGAGGGGACAGAACTATGGCTACACCTTC.

The J gene is TRBJ2-5, the V gene TRBV7-2; D perhaps matches TRBD1 (5 bases). V was shortened by 1 base and J by 7 bases, with 19 bases between the two germline ends. The germline gives CDR1 SGHTA, CDR2 FQGNSA. The CDR3 consists of 16 residues. The CDR3 sequence is CASSLGGLGLVATQYF. The CDR3 coding sequence is TGTGCCAGCAGCTTAGGCGGTCTGGGGCTAGTGGCGACCCAGTACTTC.

The V call is TRBV6-5, the J call TRBJ2-3; tentatively, D is TRBD1 (6 bases). Germline V gives CDR1 MNHEY, CDR2 SVGAGI. CDR3 length equals 15 residues. With 6 bases removed from V and 7 bases from J, the gap between germline ends came to 20 bases. The CDR3 sequence: CASSRRGGSPNTQYF. As DNA, the CDR3 is TGTGCCAGCAGCCGCCGAGGGGGAAGTCCCAATACGCAGTATTTT.

The rearrangement uses TRBV7-3 and TRBJ2-1; 12 bases are shared with TRBD1. This CDR3 comprises 16 residues. CDR1 is SGHTA, CDR2 FQGTGA, per germline. Trimming cost V 5 bases and J 7 bases; bases outside gene matches: 9. The CDR3 protein is CASSLYRDRGRNEQFF. The CDR3 coding sequence is TGTGCCAGCAGCCTTTACCGGGACAGGGGGCGGAATGAGCAGTTCTTC. The entire variable domain, with the rest obtained from reference TRBV7-3 and TRBJ2-1, is as follows: GAGVSQTPSNKVTEKGKYVELRCDPISGHTALYWYRQSLGQGPEFLIYFQGTGAADDSGLPNDRFFAVRPEGSVSTLKIQRTERGDSAVYLCASSLYRDRGRNEQFFGPGTRLTVL.

The chain is built from TRBV15 and TRBJ2-7, with a possible D match to TRBD2 (5 bases). The length of the CDR3 is 11 residues. Trimming removed 2 bases at V and 7 bases at J, with 6 bases between. Germline CDR1 LNHNV, CDR2 YYDKDF (reference sequence). CDR3 protein: CATSRREEQYF. The CDR3 DNA sequence: TGTGCCACCAGCAGACGGGAAGAGCAGTACTTC. The full variable domain, with the rest looked up from reference TRBV15 and TRBJ2-7, is DAMVIQNPRYQVTQFGKPVTLSCSQTLNHNVMYWYQQKSSQAPKLLFHYYDKDFNNEADTPDNFQSRRPNTSFCFLDIRSPGLGDTAMYLCATSRREEQYFGPGTRLTVT.

This clone was seen more than once but under ten times. The chain recombines TRBV19 with TRBJ2-7, with TRBD2 as a possible D gene (6 bases). The CDR3 contains 13 residues. With 7 bases removed from V and 4 bases from J, the gap between germline ends came to 14 bases. Per germline, CDR1 LNHDA and CDR2 SQIVND (reference sequence). Here the CDR3 reads CASKRGTEYEQYF. The CDR3, as DNA: TGTGCCAGTAAACGGGGGACCGAGTACGAGCAGTACTTC.

This clone has a handful of counts. V and J are TRBV9 and TRBJ2-7; 8 bases agree with TRBD2. The V and J ends lost 2 bases and 5 bases, in that order; junction bases with no gene match: 6. Germline-derived CDR1 and CDR2 are SGDLS and YYNGEE. This CDR3 comprises 14 residues. Written as DNA, the CDR3 is TGTGCCAGCAGCGTTCAAGCGGGAGCCCACGAGCAGTACTTC. Encoded protein: CASSVQAGAHEQYF.

This clone was seen more than once but under ten times. The V call is TRBV7-6, the J call TRBJ2-7; maybe TRBD2 (6 bases). V lost 5 bases to trimming and J lost 5 bases, with 19 bases between them. Germline CDR1 and CDR2: SGHVS and FNYEAQ. This CDR3 comprises 15 residues. The CDR3, as DNA: TGTGCCAGCAGCCTAGAAACGGGAGCCCGGCACGAGCAGTACTTC. As protein: CASSLETGARHEQYF.

This clone turned up a few times. The CDR3 DNA reads as TGTGCCAGCAGCCGCGGGGGCCCGAACACCGGGGAGCTGTTTTTT. Translated, it gives CASSRGGPNTGELFF. V gene TRBV6-6 combines with J gene TRBJ2-2, with D perhaps matching TRBD2 (7 bases). This CDR3 is 15 amino acids long. Germline values: CDR1 MNHNY, CDR2 SVGAGI (reference sequence). Between the trimmed V and J ends, which lost 6 bases and 0 bases, there was a span of 11 bases.